One sample yielded the 23 T cell receptor beta chains listed below, sequenced in a study of blood T cell repertoires in COVID-19. The table came from immunoSEQ multiplex PCR; TCRdb's copy has only in-frame clones and leaves some out. The data contain 250,000 to 350,000 clones, roughly nine tenths of them singletons. Sequenced material: PBMCs or T cells enriched from blood (not recorded which). These TCRs come from a woman in her fifties or sixties who had been exposed to COVID-19.

This chain joins TRBV4-2 and TRBJ1-3, with D possibly TRBD1 on 5 matching bases. In germline, CDR1 is LGHNA, CDR2 YNFKEQ. The V end lost 1 base, the J end lost 4 bases, and 11 bases lay between the germline ends. The CDR3 consists of 15 residues. CDR3 nucleotide sequence: TGTGCCAGCAGCCAAGGACAGATGGCGGGAAACACCATATATTTT. The encoded protein is CASSQGQMAGNTIYF.

This sequence joins TRBV5-4 and TRBJ2-3; 7 bases map to TRBD2. The V segment lost 0 bases and the J segment 2 bases; nucleotides outside the gene matches: 6. The CDR3 is made up of 16 amino acids. Germline CDR1 and CDR2: SGHNT and YYREEE (reference sequence). CDR3 region: CASSLGSGSYTDTQYF. The CDR3 DNA reads TGTGCCAGCAGCTTGGGTAGCGGGTCTTACACAGATACGCAGTATTTT.

V is TRBV19 and J is TRBJ2-7, with 7 positions matching TRBD1. CDR1 is LNHDA and CDR2 is SQIVND in the germline V gene (reference sequence). This CDR3 is 15 amino acids long. Trimming removed 4 bases from V and 3 bases from J; junction bases left unmatched: 9. For the CDR3, the DNA is TGTGCCAGTAGTACAACGTCACAGGGGTTCTACGAGCAGTACTTC. As protein: CASSTTSQGFYEQYF. Variable domain in full (rest from reference TRBV19 and TRBJ2-7): DGGITQSPKYLFRKEGQNVTLSCEQNLNHDAMYWYRQDPGQGLRLIYYSQIVNDFQKGDIAEGYSVSREKKESFPLTVTSAQKNPTAFYLCASSTTSQGFYEQYFGPGTRLTVT.

The V call is TRBV25-1, the J call TRBJ1-3, with 12 bases that match TRBD1. CDR3 length: 17 amino acids. Germline-derived CDR1 and CDR2 are MGHDK and SYGVNS. The junction had 4 bases not matched to a gene; V was cut back by 4 bases and J by 0 bases. The CDR3 spells CASSGGQGAFSGNTIYF. For the CDR3, the DNA is TGTGCCAGCAGTGGGGGACAGGGGGCCTTCTCTGGAAACACCATATATTTT.

CDR3 protein: CASTRQGRGEKLFF. The CDR3 DNA is TGTGCCAGCACCAGACAGGGGAGGGGAGAAAAACTGTTTTTT. The chain is built from TRBV5-4 and TRBJ1-4; 8 nucleotides agree with TRBD1. The CDR3 loop spans 14 amino acids. Germline loops: CDR1 SGHNT, CDR2 YYREEE (reference sequence). V was clipped by 6 bases and J by 8 bases; unmatched bases: 9.

This chain links TRBV18 with TRBJ1-6; 7 bases fit TRBD1. This CDR3 has 14 amino acids. Germline CDR1 KGHSH, CDR2 LQKENI. The ends lost 3 bases at V and 5 bases at J; junction bases unmatched: 1. The CDR3 nucleotides are TGTGCCAGCTCACCGGGGACAGATAATTCACCCCTCCACTTT. Encoded protein: CASSPGTDNSPLHF.

This clone appeared once. The J gene is TRBJ2-2, the V gene TRBV6-2 or TRBV6-3, with 12 bases matching TRBD1. The CDR3 is made up of 18 amino acids. Trimming took 1 base from V and 7 from J; bases not matched to a gene: 10. The germline gives CDR1 MNHEY, CDR2 SVGEGT. CDR3 bases: TGTGCCAGCAGTTACTACGGGACAGGGGGCGCGATAAGCGGGGAGCTGTTTTTT. It translates to CASSYYGTGGAISGELFF.

The V call is TRBV30, the J call TRBJ1-5; TRBD1 might be the D (5 bases). Trimming took 1 base from V and 6 from J, leaving 7 bases between them. The CDR3 is 12 residues long. Germline V gene sequence: CDR1 GTSNPN, CDR2 SVGIG (reference sequence). The CDR3 nucleotides are TGTGCCTGGAGTGCAGGGTCTCAGCCCCAGCATTTT. Translation: CAWSAGSQPQHF.

V usage is TRBV5-1 and J usage is TRBJ1-2; 7 nucleotides match TRBD1. The germline gives CDR1 SGHRS, CDR2 YFSETQ. Trimming removed 5 bases from V and 3 bases from J; junction bases left unmatched: 13. The CDR3 runs to 16 residues. The CDR3 loop is CASRDEFSGGYYGYTF. The DNA for the CDR3 is TGCGCCAGCAGGGATGAGTTCTCAGGGGGGTACTATGGCTACACCTTC. The full variable domain, completed using reference TRBV5-1 and TRBJ1-2, is KAGVTQTPRYLIKTRGQQVTLSCSPISGHRSVSWYQQTPGQGLQFLFEYFSETQRNKGNFPGRFSGRQFSNSRSEMNVSTLELGDSALYLCASRDEFSGGYYGYTFGSGTRLTVV.

The chain joins TRBV18 to TRBJ2-6; D is uncertain. Germline V gene lookup returns CDR1 KGHSH and CDR2 LQKENI. Deletions cut 3 bases from V and 3 bases from J, with 9 bases between. The CDR3 totals 15 residues. For the CDR3, the DNA is TGTGCCAGCTCACCTTCGGTCTTTGGGGCCAACGTCCTGACTTTC. It specifies CASSPSVFGANVLTF.

This rearrangement joins TRBV2 to TRBJ2-7, with 9 bases fitting TRBD1. Germline CDR1 and CDR2: SNHLY and FYNNEI. V lost 7 bases to trimming and J lost 2 bases; unmatched junction nucleotides: 6. The CDR3 runs to 14 residues. For the CDR3, the DNA is TGTGCCAGCACCCTGGACAGGGGCGCCTACGAGCAGTACTTC. Protein product: CASTLDRGAYEQYF.

V usage is TRBV6-4 and J usage is TRBJ1-2; 8 positions agree with TRBD1. CDR1 and CDR2 from the germline V gene are MRHNA and SNTAGT. Trimming at V came to 0 bases and at J to 8 bases, leaving 8 bases not matched to a gene. This CDR3 contains 15 residues. CDR3: CASSDSGRGRQGYTF. The CDR3 nucleotides are TGTGCCAGCAGTGACTCCGGCAGGGGGCGTCAAGGCTACACCTTC.

A few counts support this clone. The rearrangement uses TRBV5-5 and TRBJ1-2; D is uncertain. Deletions cut 6 bases from V and 8 bases from J, with 20 bases between. Germline V gene lookup returns CDR1 SGHKS and CDR2 YYEKEE (reference sequence). The CDR3 is 14 residues long. CDR3 loop: CASNPDISLRGYTF. CDR3 bases: TGTGCCAGCAACCCTGACATCTCCCTGCGAGGCTACACCTTC.

This sequence joins TRBV28 and TRBJ2-7, with TRBD2 matching 14 bases. CDR3 size: 17 residues. From germline, CDR1 is MDHEN and CDR2 SYDVKM. The ends lost 6 bases at V and 4 bases at J; junction bases unmatched: 11. The CDR3 coding sequence is TGTGCCAGCAGCTTGCCTTCGGGGACTAGCGGGGGTTACGAGCAGTACTTC. This gives the protein CASSLPSGTSGGYEQYF.

As DNA, the CDR3 is TGTGCCAGCAGCGGGACAGGGAGAGATGAAGCTTTCTTT. Residues: CASSGTGRDEAFF. The V call is TRBV9, the J call TRBJ1-1, with 8 bases fitting TRBD1. CDR1 and CDR2 (germline): SGDLS, YYNGEE. The CDR3 contains 13 residues. V shed 3 bases, J shed 7 bases, and the junction held 5 bases outside the gene matches.

The CDR3, as DNA: TGTGCCAGCTCACCAGGGACAGGTTTCGGCACAGATACGCAGTATTTT. Its translation: CASSPGTGFGTDTQYF. The V and J genes are TRBV18 and TRBJ2-3; 8 nucleotides match TRBD1. Trimming removed 2 bases from V and 1 base from J; junction bases left unmatched: 5. The CDR3 is 16 amino acids. Germline V gene sequence: CDR1 KGHSH, CDR2 LQKENI. The variable domain in full, with the rest retrieved from reference TRBV18 and TRBJ2-3, is NAGVMQNPRHLVRRRGQEARLRCSPMKGHSHVYWYRQLPEEGLKFMVYLQKENIIDESGMPKERFSAEFPKEGPSILRIQQVVRGDSAAYFCASSPGTGFGTDTQYFGPGTRLTVL.

The genes are TRBV9 and TRBJ1-5, with 7 positions matching TRBD1. The trim removed 2 bases at V and 6 bases at J, leaving 8 bases unmatched. This CDR3 comprises 15 residues. Germline V lookup: CDR1 SGDLS, CDR2 YYNGEE. The DNA of the CDR3 is TGTGCCAGCAGCGTCGGAGACAGGGAAGGTCAGCCCCAGCATTTT. This codes for CASSVGDREGQPQHF.

This chain connects TRBV3-1 (or the pseudogene TRBV3-2) to TRBJ1-6; D gene ambiguous. Trimming removed 0 bases at V and 12 bases at J, with 12 bases between. This CDR3 is built from 14 residues. CDR1 is LGHDT, CDR2 YNNKEL, per germline (reference sequence). The CDR3 protein is CASSQEGGPGPLHF. The DNA for the CDR3 is TGTGCCAGCAGCCAAGAGGGAGGTCCGGGACCCCTCCACTTT.

The rearrangement joins TRBV27 to TRBJ2-2; 9 positions agree with TRBD1. V shed 7 bases and J 4 bases; nucleotides not matched to a gene: 7. Germline CDR1 is MNHEY and CDR2 is SMNVEV (reference sequence). This CDR3 is built from 15 residues. The CDR3 spells CASNHRGHGTGELFF. CDR3 sequence (DNA): TGTGCCAGCAACCACAGGGGGCATGGCACCGGGGAGCTGTTTTTT.

On this clone: Different DNA sequences within this sample yield the same CDR3. The rearrangement links TRBV7-9 to TRBJ2-1, with 10 bases fitting TRBD2. The J segment lost 4 bases and the V segment lost 2 bases, leaving 2 bases of the junction unmatched. The germline V gene encodes CDR1 SEHNR and CDR2 FQNEAQ (reference sequence). This CDR3 has 15 residues. CDR3 nucleotides: TGTGCCAGCAGCTTAAATAGCGGGGGGTACAATGAGCAGTTCTTC. Amino acids: CASSLNSGGYNEQFF.

V usage is TRBV19 and J usage is TRBJ2-2; D may be TRBD1 (5 bases). The CDR3 runs 13 residues. Germline-derived CDR1 and CDR2 are LNHDA and SQIVND (reference sequence). Trimming stripped 7 bases from V and 4 bases from J, with 10 bases between. The CDR3 loop is CASTQGFTGELFF. The CDR3 coding sequence is TGTGCCAGTACCCAGGGATTCACCGGGGAGCTGTTTTTT. Based on the CDR3 plus reference TRBV19 and TRBJ2-2, the full variable domain is DGGITQSPKYLFRKEGQNVTLSCEQNLNHDAMYWYRQDPGQGLRLIYYSQIVNDFQKGDIAEGYSVSREKKESFPLTVTSAQKNPTAFYLCASTQGFTGELFFGEGSRLTVL.

V usage is TRBV5-1 and J usage is TRBJ2-5; D might be TRBD2 (6 bases). Germline lookup yields CDR1 SGHRS and CDR2 YFSETQ. The CDR3 consists of 15 residues. V lost 4 bases and J 3 bases, leaving 16 bases between the germline ends. CDR3 residues: CASSSRPGLEETQYF. In DNA form, the CDR3 reads TGCGCCAGCAGCAGTCGACCGGGACTCGAAGAGACCCAGTACTTC. The variable domain in full, completed from reference TRBV5-1 and TRBJ2-5, reads KAGVTQTPRYLIKTRGQQVTLSCSPISGHRSVSWYQQTPGQGLQFLFEYFSETQRNKGNFPGRFSGRQFSNSRSEMNVSTLELGDSALYLCASSSRPGLEETQYFGPGTRLLVL.

The gene calls are TRBV7-6 and TRBJ2-4; TRBD2 matches 9 bases. Trimming took 1 base from V and 2 from J; bases not matched to a gene: 12. The CDR3 is 19 residues long. Germline CDR1 and CDR2: SGHVS and FNYEAQ. The CDR3 here is CASSLEGASGASTKNIQYF. CDR3 in DNA: TGTGCCAGCAGCTTAGAGGGGGCTAGCGGGGCCTCCACCAAAAACATTCAGTACTTC.